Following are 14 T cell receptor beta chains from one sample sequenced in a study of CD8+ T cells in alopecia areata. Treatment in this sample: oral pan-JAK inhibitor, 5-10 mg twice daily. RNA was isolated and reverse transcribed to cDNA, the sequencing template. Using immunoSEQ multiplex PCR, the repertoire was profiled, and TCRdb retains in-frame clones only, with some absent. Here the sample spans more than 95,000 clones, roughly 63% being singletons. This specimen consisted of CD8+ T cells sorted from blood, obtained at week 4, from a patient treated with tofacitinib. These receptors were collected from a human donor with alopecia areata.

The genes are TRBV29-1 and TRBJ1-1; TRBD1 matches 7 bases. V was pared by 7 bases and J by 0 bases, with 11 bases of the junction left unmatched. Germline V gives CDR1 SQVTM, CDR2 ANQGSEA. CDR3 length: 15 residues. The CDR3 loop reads CSAEPRQGLNTEAFF. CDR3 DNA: TGCAGCGCAGAACCCAGACAGGGCCTGAACACTGAAGCTTTCTTT.

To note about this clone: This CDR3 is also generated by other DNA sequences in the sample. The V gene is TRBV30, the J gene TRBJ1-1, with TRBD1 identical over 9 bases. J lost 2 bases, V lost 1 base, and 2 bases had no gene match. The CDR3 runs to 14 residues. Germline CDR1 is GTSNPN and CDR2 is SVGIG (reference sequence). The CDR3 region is CAWSEGQGNTEAFF. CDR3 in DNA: TGTGCCTGGAGTGAGGGACAGGGAAACACTGAAGCTTTCTTT.

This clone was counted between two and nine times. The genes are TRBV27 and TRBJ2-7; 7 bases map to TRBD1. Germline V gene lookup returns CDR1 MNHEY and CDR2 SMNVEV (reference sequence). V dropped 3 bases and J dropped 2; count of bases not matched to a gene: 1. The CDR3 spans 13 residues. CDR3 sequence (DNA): TGTGCCAGCAGTTTGGGACAGACCTACGAGCAGTACTTC. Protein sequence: CASSLGQTYEQYF.

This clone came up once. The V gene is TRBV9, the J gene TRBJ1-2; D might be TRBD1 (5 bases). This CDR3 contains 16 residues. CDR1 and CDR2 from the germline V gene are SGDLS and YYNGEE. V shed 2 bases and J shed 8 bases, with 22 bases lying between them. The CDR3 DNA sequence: TGTGCCAGCAGCGTTGTCCTGGCAGGGCCCTATATCGGCTACACCTTC. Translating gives CASSVVLAGPYIGYTF.

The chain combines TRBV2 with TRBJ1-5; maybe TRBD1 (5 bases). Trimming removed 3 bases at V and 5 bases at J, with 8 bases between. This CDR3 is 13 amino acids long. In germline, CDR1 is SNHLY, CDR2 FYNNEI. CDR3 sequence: CASSDNRHQPQHF. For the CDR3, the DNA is TGTGCCAGCAGTGATAACAGGCATCAGCCCCAGCATTTT.

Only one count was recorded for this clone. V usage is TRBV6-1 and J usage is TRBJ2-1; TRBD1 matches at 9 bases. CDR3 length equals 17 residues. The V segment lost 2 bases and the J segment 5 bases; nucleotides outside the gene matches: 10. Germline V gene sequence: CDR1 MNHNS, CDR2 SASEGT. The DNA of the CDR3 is TGTGCCAGCAGTGAAATGGCGGGACAGGGCGAAGACAATGAGCAGTTCTTC. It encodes CASSEMAGQGEDNEQFF.

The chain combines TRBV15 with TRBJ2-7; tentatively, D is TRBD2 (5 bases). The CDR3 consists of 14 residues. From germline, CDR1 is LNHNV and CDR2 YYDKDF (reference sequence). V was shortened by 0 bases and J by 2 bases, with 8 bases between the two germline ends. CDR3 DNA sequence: TGTGCCACCAGCAGAGATCGGGAAGCCTACGAGCAGTACTTC. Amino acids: CATSRDREAYEQYF.

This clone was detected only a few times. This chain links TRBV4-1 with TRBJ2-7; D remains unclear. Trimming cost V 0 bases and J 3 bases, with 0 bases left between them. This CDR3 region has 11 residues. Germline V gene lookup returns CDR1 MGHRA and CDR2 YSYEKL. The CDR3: CASSQDYEQYF. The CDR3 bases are TGCGCCAGCAGCCAAGACTACGAGCAGTACTTC.

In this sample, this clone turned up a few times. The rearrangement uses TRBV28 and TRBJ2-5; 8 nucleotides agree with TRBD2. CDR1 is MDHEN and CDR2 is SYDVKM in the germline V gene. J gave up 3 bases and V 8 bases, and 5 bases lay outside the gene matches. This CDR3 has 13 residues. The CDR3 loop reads CASDSGGEETQYF. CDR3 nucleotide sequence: TGTGCCAGCGATTCGGGAGGGGAAGAGACCCAGTACTTC.

The CDR3 loop reads CASSWGTYEQYF. CDR3 nucleotide sequence: TGTGCCAGCAGCTGGGGAACCTACGAGCAGTACTTC. This chain links TRBV13 with TRBJ2-7; no clear D gene. Looked up from germline, CDR1 is PRHDT and CDR2 is FYEKMQ (reference sequence). Trimming took off 4 bases at V and 2 bases at J, with 6 bases between the two ends. CDR3 length: 12 amino acids.

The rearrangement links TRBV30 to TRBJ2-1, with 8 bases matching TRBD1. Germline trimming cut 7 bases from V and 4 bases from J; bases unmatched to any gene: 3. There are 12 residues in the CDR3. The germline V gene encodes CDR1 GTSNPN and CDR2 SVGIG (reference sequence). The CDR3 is CASGQGYNEQFF. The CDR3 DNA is TGTGCCTCCGGACAGGGATACAATGAGCAGTTCTTC.

CDR3: CASSLVRGVENEQFF. The CDR3 DNA reads TGCGCCAGCAGCTTAGTGCGGGGGGTGGAAAATGAGCAGTTCTTC. The rearrangement joins TRBV5-1 to TRBJ2-1; 8 bases align to TRBD2. The V gene end was trimmed by 2 bases and the J gene end by 7 bases; junction bases not matched to a gene: 8. CDR3 length: 15 amino acids. Germline CDR1 is SGHRS and CDR2 is YFSETQ.

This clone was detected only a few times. CDR3 residues: CSVEIRSSDRETQYF. The DNA for the CDR3 is TGCAGCGTTGAAATTAGGTCGTCGGATCGAGAGACCCAGTACTTC. V usage is TRBV29-1 and J usage is TRBJ2-5; D is unresolved. From germline, CDR1 is SQVTM and CDR2 ANQGSEA. This CDR3 comprises 15 residues. Trimming cost V 2 bases and J 4 bases, with 17 bases left between them.

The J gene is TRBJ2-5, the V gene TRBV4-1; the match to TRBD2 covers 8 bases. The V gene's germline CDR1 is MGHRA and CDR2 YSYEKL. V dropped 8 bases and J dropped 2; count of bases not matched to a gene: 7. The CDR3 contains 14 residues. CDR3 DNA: TGCGCCAGCTGGGGCGGGGGGTCGCAAGAGACCCAGTACTTC. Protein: CASWGGGSQETQYF.